One sample yielded the 14 T cell receptor beta chains listed below, sequenced in a study of T cell changes during pregnancy in multiple sclerosis. Profiled with immunoSEQ multiplex PCR; TCRdb holds only in-frame clones, not every one. The data show under 75,000 clones, around nine tenths seen once. The specimen was peripheral blood, collected in the third trimester of pregnancy. The receptors stem from a female donor in good health, enrolled as a control in a pregnancy study.

This chain uses TRBV6-5 with TRBJ2-7; 9 bases match TRBD1. This CDR3 is 15 amino acids long. From germline, CDR1 is MNHEY and CDR2 SVGAGI. The J segment lost 7 bases and the V segment lost 2 bases, leaving 9 bases of the junction unmatched. In nucleotides, the CDR3 is TGTGCCAGCAGTTACGGGGGACAGGGCCTTAGGGAGCAGTACTTC. Protein product: CASSYGGQGLREQYF.

This rearrangement joins TRBV28 to TRBJ2-7; possible D gene TRBD2, 5 bases. V was clipped by 6 bases and J by 1 base, with 16 bases between them. Germline V gene data show CDR1 as MDHEN and CDR2 as SYDVKM. There are 15 residues in the CDR3. The CDR3 sequence: CASSNPSTRSYEQYF. CDR3 nucleotides: TGTGCCAGCAGCAATCCTAGCACCCGGTCCTACGAGCAGTACTTC.

The V call is TRBV18, the J call TRBJ2-2; TRBD2 matches at 9 bases. Germline assignment: CDR1 KGHSH and CDR2 LQKENI. The length of the CDR3 is 16 residues. After removal of 8 bases from V and 2 bases from J, the junction contained 9 bases not matched to a gene. CDR3: CASVRGLAVNTGELFF. CDR3 sequence (DNA): TGTGCCAGCGTCAGGGGACTAGCAGTAAACACCGGGGAGCTGTTTTTT.

The chain recombines TRBV7-9 with TRBJ2-2, with a weak D call TRBD1 (7 bases). Germline CDR1 is SEHNR and CDR2 is FQNEAQ (reference sequence). The CDR3 is made up of 16 amino acids. Deletions cut 3 bases from V and 4 bases from J, with 15 bases between. CDR3 in DNA: TGTGCCAGCAGCTTGCGGGACAGCCTCGGCACCGGGGAGCTGTTTTTT. It codes for CASSLRDSLGTGELFF.

This clone has a single count. CDR3 in DNA: TGCGCCAGCAGACGGACAGGGGGGACTGAAGCTTTCTTT. Translation gives CASRRTGGTEAFF. V is TRBV10-2 and J is TRBJ1-1; 10 bases are shared with TRBD1. Germline-derived CDR1 and CDR2 are WSHSY and SAAADI. After removal of 6 bases from V and 5 bases from J, the junction contained 3 bases not matched to a gene. The CDR3 runs 13 residues.

The sample holds a few counts of this clone. The chain combines TRBV29-1 with TRBJ1-2; 7 bases align to TRBD1. Germline CDR1 SQVTM, CDR2 ANQGSEA. This CDR3 is 13 amino acids long. Trimming cost V 4 bases and J 5 bases; bases outside gene matches: 7. CDR3 sequence: CSVVDRALYGYTF. CDR3 nucleotide sequence: TGCAGCGTTGTCGACAGGGCTTTATATGGCTACACCTTC.

The gene calls are TRBV6-1 and TRBJ2-3, with 7 bases identical to TRBD1. The germline CDR1 and CDR2 sequences are MNHNS and SASEGT. This CDR3 has 15 amino acids. V trimming: 1 base; J trimming: 4 bases; junction bases outside the gene matches: 5. The CDR3 loop is CASSEVEGAADTQYF. CDR3 nucleotides: TGTGCCAGCAGTGAAGTCGAGGGGGCAGCAGATACGCAGTATTTT.

This sequence joins TRBV19 and TRBJ2-3; 14 nucleotides match TRBD2. Germline V gene data show CDR1 as LNHDA and CDR2 as SQIVND (reference sequence). The CDR3 totals 15 residues. V was clipped by 4 bases and J by 6 bases; unmatched bases: 3. This CDR3 is CASSTGTSGSDTQYF. For the CDR3, the DNA is TGTGCCAGTAGTACCGGGACTAGCGGGAGCGATACGCAGTATTTT.

In DNA, the CDR3 is TGTGCCAGCAGTTTGGGGCTGCTCAGTACCCTTCAGCCGCAGTATTTT. Translated: CASSLGLLSTLQPQYF. J is TRBJ2-3 and V is TRBV28, with TRBD1 as a possible D gene (5 bases). Germline CDR1 reads MDHEN; CDR2 reads SYDVKM. V was clipped by 3 bases and J by 10 bases, with 23 bases between them. CDR3 length: 16 residues.

The sample holds a few counts of this clone. The chain uses TRBV30 and TRBJ1-1, with 7 bases lining up with TRBD1. The J segment lost 11 bases and the V segment lost 0 bases, leaving 9 bases of the junction unmatched. The CDR3 sequence is 13 residues long. The germline V gene encodes CDR1 GTSNPN and CDR2 SVGIG (reference sequence). The CDR3 spells CAWSVQEGAPAFF. CDR3 in DNA: TGTGCCTGGAGTGTACAGGAGGGGGCCCCCGCTTTCTTT.

The V gene is TRBV27, the J gene TRBJ2-3; 11 bases are a match to TRBD2. The CDR3 is 15 amino acids. V lost 2 bases, J lost 6 bases, and 4 bases stayed unmatched. Germline values: CDR1 MNHEY, CDR2 SMNVEV (reference sequence). CDR3 sequence (DNA): TGTGCCAGCAGTTTAGAACTAGCGGGAGCGGATACGCAGTATTTT. Residues: CASSLELAGADTQYF.

The CDR3 nucleotides are TGTGCCAGCTCACCGAGGGACACCGGGGAGCTGTTTTTT. Translating gives CASSPRDTGELFF. The chain carries TRBV18 and TRBJ2-2; tentative D call: TRBD2 (5 bases). The CDR3 extends over 13 amino acids. Trimming removed 3 bases at V and 3 bases at J, with 5 bases between. The germline gives CDR1 KGHSH, CDR2 LQKENI. The whole variable domain, remainder taken from reference TRBV18 and TRBJ2-2, is NAGVMQNPRHLVRRRGQEARLRCSPMKGHSHVYWYRQLPEEGLKFMVYLQKENIIDESGMPKERFSAEFPKEGPSILRIQQVVRGDSAAYFCASSPRDTGELFFGEGSRLTVL.

V gene TRBV4-3 combines with J gene TRBJ2-5; 7 bases are shared with TRBD1. Germline values: CDR1 LGHNA, CDR2 YSLEER. V trimming: 4 bases; J trimming: 5 bases; junction bases outside the gene matches: 7. The CDR3 contains 14 residues. The CDR3 spells CASSPTGRAETQYF. The CDR3 nucleotides are TGCGCCAGCAGCCCGACAGGGCGGGCGGAGACCCAGTACTTC.

This clone came up a few times. At the DNA level, this CDR3 is encoded by other sequences in the same sample as well. The rearrangement links TRBV6-4 to TRBJ2-3; 12 nucleotides agree with TRBD2. Per the germline V gene, CDR1 is MRHNA and CDR2 is SNTAGT. Trimming took 4 bases from V and 4 from J; bases not matched to a gene: 0. This CDR3 contains 14 residues. The CDR3 region is CASSASGGADTQYF. CDR3 DNA sequence: TGTGCCAGCAGTGCTAGCGGGGGGGCAGATACGCAGTATTTT.